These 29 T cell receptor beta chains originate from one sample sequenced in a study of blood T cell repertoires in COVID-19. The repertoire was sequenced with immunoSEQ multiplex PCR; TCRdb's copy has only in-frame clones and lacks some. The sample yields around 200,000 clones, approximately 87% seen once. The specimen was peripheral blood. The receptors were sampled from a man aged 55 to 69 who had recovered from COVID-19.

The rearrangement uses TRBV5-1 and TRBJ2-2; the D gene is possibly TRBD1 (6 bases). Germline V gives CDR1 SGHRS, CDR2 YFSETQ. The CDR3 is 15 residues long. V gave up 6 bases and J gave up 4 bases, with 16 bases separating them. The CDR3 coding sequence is TGCGCCAGCACGGGCGATCGGACAGTCACCGGGGAGCTGTTTTTT. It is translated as CASTGDRTVTGELFF.

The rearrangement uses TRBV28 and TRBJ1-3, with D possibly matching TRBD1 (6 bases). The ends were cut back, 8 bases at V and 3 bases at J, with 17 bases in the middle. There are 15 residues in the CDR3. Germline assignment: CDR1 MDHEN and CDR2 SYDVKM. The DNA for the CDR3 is TGTGCCAGCTCCAGGTACAGGGTTAATGGAAACACCATATATTTT. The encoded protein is CASSRYRVNGNTIYF.

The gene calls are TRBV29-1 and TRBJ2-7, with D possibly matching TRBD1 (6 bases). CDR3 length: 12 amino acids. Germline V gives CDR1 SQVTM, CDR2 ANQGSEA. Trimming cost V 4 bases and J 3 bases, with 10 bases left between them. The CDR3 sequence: CSVGGDNYEQYF. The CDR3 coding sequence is TGCAGCGTTGGTGGGGACAACTACGAGCAGTACTTC.

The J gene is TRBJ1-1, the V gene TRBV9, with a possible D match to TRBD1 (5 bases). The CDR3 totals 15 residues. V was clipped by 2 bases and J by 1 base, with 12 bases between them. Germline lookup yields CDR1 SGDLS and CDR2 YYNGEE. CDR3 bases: TGTGCCAGCAGCGTTGGGGCCAAGACGAACACTGAAGCTTTCTTT. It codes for CASSVGAKTNTEAFF.

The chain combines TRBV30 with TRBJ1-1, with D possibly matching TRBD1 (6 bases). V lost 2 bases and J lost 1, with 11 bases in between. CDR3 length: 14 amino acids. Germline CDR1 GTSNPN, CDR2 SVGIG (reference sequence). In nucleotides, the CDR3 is TGTGCCTGGAGTACACCAGGGGCGAACACTGAAGCTTTCTTT. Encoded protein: CAWSTPGANTEAFF.

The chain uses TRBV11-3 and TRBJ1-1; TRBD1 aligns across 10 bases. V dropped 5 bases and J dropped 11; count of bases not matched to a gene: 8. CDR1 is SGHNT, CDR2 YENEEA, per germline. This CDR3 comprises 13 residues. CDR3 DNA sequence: TGTGCCAGCAGCCCGGGACAGGGGATTCCGGCTTTCTTT. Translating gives CASSPGQGIPAFF.

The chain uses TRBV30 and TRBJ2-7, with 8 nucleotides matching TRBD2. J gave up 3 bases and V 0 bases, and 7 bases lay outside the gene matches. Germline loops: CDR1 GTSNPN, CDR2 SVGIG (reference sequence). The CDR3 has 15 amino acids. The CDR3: CAWSVRLAGLYEQYF. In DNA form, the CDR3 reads TGTGCCTGGAGTGTACGTCTAGCGGGCCTCTACGAGCAGTACTTC.

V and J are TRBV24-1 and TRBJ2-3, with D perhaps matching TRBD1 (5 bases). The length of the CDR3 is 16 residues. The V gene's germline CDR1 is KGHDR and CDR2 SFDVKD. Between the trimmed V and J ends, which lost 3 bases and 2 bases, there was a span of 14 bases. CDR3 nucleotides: TGTGCCACCAGTGATGAGGAAAGGGGCCCCACAGATACGCAGTATTTT. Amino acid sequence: CATSDEERGPTDTQYF.

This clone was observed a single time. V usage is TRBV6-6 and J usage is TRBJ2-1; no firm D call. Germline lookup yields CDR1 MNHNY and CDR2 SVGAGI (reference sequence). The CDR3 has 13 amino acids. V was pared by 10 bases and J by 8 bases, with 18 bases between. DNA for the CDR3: TGTGCCACCTTGAGAGGAGAAAGCGATGAGCAGTTCTTC. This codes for CATLRGESDEQFF.

CDR3: CASSPQGGQPQHF. The CDR3 DNA is TGTGCCAGCAGTCCCCAGGGTGGTCAGCCCCAGCATTTT. The gene calls are TRBV7-2 and TRBJ1-5, with D possibly matching TRBD1 (5 bases). V was shortened by 6 bases and J by 6 bases, with 12 bases between the two germline ends. Per the germline V gene, CDR1 is SGHTA and CDR2 is FQGNSA. This CDR3 spans 13 amino acids.

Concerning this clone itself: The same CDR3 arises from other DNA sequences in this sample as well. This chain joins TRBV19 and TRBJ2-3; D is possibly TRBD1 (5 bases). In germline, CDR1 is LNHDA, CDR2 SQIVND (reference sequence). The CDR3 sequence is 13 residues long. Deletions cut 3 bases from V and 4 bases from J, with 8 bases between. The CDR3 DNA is TGTGCCAGTAGTATCCAGGGCGCAGATACGCAGTATTTT. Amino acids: CASSIQGADTQYF.

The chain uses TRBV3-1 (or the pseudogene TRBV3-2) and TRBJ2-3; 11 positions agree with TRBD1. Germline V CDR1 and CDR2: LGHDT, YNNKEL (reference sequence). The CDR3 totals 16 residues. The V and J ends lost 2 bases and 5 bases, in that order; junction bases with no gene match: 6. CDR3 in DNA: TGTGCCAGCAGCCAAATTAGGACAGGGGGCGAAGATACGCAGTATTTT. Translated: CASSQIRTGGEDTQYF.

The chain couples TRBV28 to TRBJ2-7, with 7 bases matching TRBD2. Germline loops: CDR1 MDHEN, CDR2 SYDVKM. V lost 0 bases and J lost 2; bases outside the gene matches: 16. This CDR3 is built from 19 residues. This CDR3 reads CASSLWAGVPKGETYEQYF. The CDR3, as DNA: TGTGCCAGCAGTTTATGGGCGGGAGTGCCCAAAGGGGAGACCTACGAGCAGTACTTC.

The CDR3 region is CASSLAAIPDTQYF. The CDR3 nucleotides read TGCGCCAGCAGCTTGGCCGCTATCCCAGATACGCAGTATTTT. This chain joins TRBV5-1 and TRBJ2-3; no clear D gene. The V gene's germline CDR1 is SGHRS and CDR2 YFSETQ. V was pared by 0 bases and J by 4 bases, with 9 bases between. The CDR3 is made up of 14 amino acids.

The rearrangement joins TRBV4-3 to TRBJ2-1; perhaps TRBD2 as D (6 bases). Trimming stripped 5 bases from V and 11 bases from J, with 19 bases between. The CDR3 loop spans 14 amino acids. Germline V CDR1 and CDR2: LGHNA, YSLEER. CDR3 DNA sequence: TGCGCCAGCAGCGAAAAAGCGCGGGGCCTGCAGCAGTTCTTC. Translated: CASSEKARGLQQFF.

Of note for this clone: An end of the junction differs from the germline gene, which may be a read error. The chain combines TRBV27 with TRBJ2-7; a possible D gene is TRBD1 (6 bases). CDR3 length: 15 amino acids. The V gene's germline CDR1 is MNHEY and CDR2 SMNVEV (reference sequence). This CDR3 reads CASSPYEGVPGKLAF. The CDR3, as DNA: TGTGCCAGCAGTCCGTATGAGGGGGTCCCGGGGAAACTCGCCTTC.

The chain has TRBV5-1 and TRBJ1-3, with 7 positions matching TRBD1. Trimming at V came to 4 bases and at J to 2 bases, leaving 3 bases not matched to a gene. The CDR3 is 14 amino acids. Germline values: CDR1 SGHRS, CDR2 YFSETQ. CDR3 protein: CASSRQGAGNTIYF. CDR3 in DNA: TGCGCCAGCAGCAGGCAGGGGGCTGGAAACACCATATATTTT.

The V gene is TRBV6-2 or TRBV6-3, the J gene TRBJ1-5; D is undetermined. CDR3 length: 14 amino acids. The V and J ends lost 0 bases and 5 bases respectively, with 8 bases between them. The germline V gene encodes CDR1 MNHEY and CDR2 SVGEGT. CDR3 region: CASSYSGGDQPQHF. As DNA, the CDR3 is TGTGCCAGCAGTTACTCCGGCGGAGATCAGCCCCAGCATTTT.

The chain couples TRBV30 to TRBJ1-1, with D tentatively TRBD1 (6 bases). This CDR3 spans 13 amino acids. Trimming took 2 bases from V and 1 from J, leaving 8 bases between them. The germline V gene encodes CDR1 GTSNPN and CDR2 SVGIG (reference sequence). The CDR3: CAWSTGPNTEAFF. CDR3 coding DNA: TGTGCCTGGAGTACAGGGCCGAACACTGAAGCTTTCTTT.

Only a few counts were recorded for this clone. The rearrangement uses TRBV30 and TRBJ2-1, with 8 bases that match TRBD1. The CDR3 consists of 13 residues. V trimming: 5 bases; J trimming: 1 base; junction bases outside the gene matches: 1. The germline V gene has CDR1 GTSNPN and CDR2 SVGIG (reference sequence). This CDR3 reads CAWGQGSYNEQFF. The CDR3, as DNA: TGTGCCTGGGGACAGGGATCCTACAATGAGCAGTTCTTC. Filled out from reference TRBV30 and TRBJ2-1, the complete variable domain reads SQTIHQWPATLVQPVGSPLSLECTVEGTSNPNLYWYRQAAGRGLQLLFYSVGIGQISSEVPQNLSASRPQDRQFILSSKKLLLSDSGFYLCAWGQGSYNEQFFGPGTRLTVL.

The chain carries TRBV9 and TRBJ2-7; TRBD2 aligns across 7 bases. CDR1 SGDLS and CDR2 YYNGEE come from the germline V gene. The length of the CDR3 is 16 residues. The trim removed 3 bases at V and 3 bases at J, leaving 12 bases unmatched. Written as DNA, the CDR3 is TGTGCCAGCAGCGGGGGGAAAGCGGGACTGTTCTACGAGCAGTACTTC. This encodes CASSGGKAGLFYEQYF.

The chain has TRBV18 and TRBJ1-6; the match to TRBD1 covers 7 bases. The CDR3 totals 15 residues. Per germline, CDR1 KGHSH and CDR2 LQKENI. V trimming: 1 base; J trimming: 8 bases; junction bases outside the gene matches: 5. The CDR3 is CASSPREQGDSPLHF. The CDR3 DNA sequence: TGTGCCAGCTCACCACGGGAGCAGGGGGATTCACCCCTCCACTTT.

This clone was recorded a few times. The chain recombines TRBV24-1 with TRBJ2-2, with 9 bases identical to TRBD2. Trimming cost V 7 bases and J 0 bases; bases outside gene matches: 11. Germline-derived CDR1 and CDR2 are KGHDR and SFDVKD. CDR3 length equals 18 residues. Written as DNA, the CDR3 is TGTGCCACCAGCTTGGGGGCTAGCGGGAAGGCGAACACCGGGGAGCTGTTTTTT. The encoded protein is CATSLGASGKANTGELFF.

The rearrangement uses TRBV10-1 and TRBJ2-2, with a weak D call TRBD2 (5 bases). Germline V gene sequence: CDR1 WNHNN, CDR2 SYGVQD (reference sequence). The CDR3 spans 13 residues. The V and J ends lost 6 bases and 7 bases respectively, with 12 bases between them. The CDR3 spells CASRAAMIGELFF. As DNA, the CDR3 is TGCGCCAGCAGAGCGGCTATGATCGGGGAGCTGTTTTTT.

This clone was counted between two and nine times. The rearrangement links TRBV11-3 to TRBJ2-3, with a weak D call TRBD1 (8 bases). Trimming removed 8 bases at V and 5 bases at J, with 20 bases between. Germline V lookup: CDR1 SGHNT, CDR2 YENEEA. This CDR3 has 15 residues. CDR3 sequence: CASGAGTGPEDTQYF. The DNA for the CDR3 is TGTGCCAGCGGAGCGGGGACAGGCCCCGAAGATACGCAGTATTTT.

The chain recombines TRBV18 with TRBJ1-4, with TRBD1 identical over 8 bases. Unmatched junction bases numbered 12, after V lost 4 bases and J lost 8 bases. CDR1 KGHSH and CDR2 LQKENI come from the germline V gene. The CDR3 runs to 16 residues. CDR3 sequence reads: CASSRSGGAPGEKLFF. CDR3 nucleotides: TGTGCCAGCTCACGGTCAGGGGGCGCCCCGGGGGAAAAACTGTTTTTT.

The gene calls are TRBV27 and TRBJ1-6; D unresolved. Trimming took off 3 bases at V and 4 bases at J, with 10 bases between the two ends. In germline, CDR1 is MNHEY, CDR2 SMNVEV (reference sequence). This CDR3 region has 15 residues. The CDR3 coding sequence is TGTGCCAGCAGTTTTGGGAGGGAATATAATTCACCCCTCCACTTT. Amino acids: CASSFGREYNSPLHF.

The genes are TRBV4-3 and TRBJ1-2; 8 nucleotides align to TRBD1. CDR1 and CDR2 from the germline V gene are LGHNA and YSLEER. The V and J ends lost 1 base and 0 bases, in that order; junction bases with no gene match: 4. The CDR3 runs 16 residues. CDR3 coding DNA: TGCGCCAGCAGCCAAGGACAGGGGATTTCTAACTATGGCTACACCTTC. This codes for CASSQGQGISNYGYTF.

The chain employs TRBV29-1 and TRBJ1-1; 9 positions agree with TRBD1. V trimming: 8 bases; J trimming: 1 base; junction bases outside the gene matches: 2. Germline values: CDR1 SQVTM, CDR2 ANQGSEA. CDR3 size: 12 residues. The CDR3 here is CSLQGANTEAFF. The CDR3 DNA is TGCAGCTTACAGGGGGCGAACACTGAAGCTTTCTTT.